The 30 T cell receptor beta chains below come from one sample, sequenced in a study of blood T cell repertoires in COVID-19. Repertoires were generated with immunoSEQ multiplex PCR, while TCRdb's copy carries only in-frame clones and drops some. Here the sample spans some 350,000 clones, approximately 86% being singletons. Sequencing was done on a sample of peripheral blood. The receptors originated from a human donor in a cohort sampled during active COVID-19.

The V gene is TRBV5-8, the J gene TRBJ1-4; D possibly corresponds to TRBD1 (5 bases). Trimming pared 0 bases from V and 7 bases from J, leaving 13 bases between. Germline V gene data show CDR1 as SGHTS and CDR2 as YDEGEE. The CDR3 runs to 15 residues. The CDR3 coding sequence is TGTGCCAGCAGCTTGGGGCGTCGGGGGAGTGAAAAACTGTTTTTT. It specifies CASSLGRRGSEKLFF.

The CDR3 DNA sequence: TGCGCCAGCAGCCCAGGCGCCACTAGCATCTACGAGCAGTACTTC. Its protein is CASSPGATSIYEQYF. V is TRBV4-1 and J is TRBJ2-7, with D possibly matching TRBD2 (6 bases). Germline CDR1 reads MGHRA; CDR2 reads YSYEKL. V lost 4 bases to trimming and J lost 3 bases, with 16 bases between them. The length of the CDR3 is 15 residues.

In the case of this clone: At one boundary the junction diverges from the germline segment, which might be a read error. J is TRBJ2-7 and V is TRBV7-7; perhaps TRBD1 as D (5 bases). Germline values: CDR1 SSHAT, CDR2 FNYEAQ (reference sequence). This CDR3 is 13 amino acids long. CDR3 sequence (DNA): TGTGCTAGCAGCTTGGACACCTCCTACGAGCAGTACTTC. Translating it yields CASSLDTSYEQYF.

CDR3 DNA: TGTGCCAGCATCCCGCATAGGTGGGGGCGGGGGCCCCGATCCCTCTATGGCTACACCTTC. Translated, it gives CASIPHRWGRGPRSLYGYTF. V usage is TRBV28 and J usage is TRBJ1-2; a possible D gene is TRBD1 (6 bases). The V gene's germline CDR1 is MDHEN and CDR2 SYDVKM. The CDR3 totals 20 residues. V was clipped by 7 bases and J by 4 bases, with 34 bases between them.

The V call is TRBV19, the J call TRBJ2-1; D is possibly TRBD2 (5 bases). The CDR3 is 15 residues long. CDR1 LNHDA and CDR2 SQIVND come from the germline V gene (reference sequence). V was clipped by 3 bases and J by 9 bases, with 18 bases between them. CDR3 DNA: TGTGCCAGTAGTATGACTATGGGTTCCTGGGGTGAGCAGTTCTTC. Its protein product is CASSMTMGSWGEQFF.

The chain joins TRBV4-1 to TRBJ2-2; tentatively, D is TRBD1 (6 bases). Trimming stripped 5 bases from V and 6 bases from J, with 10 bases between. The V gene's germline CDR1 is MGHRA and CDR2 YSYEKL. The CDR3 consists of 13 residues. For the CDR3, the DNA is TGCGCCAGCAGCTCCCGACAGGCCGGGGAGCTGTTTTTT. It codes for CASSSRQAGELFF.

The rearrangement links TRBV2 to TRBJ1-5; the match to TRBD1 covers 8 bases. Trimming cost V 7 bases and J 4 bases; bases outside gene matches: 6. Per germline, CDR1 SNHLY and CDR2 FYNNEI. The CDR3 has 14 residues. CDR3 coding DNA: TGTGCCAGCACTAAAACAGGGGGTAATCAGCCCCAGCATTTT. Its translation is CASTKTGGNQPQHF. Together with reference TRBV2 and TRBJ1-5, the CDR3 gives the full variable domain: EPEVTQTPSHQVTQMGQEVILRCVPISNHLYFYWYRQILGQKVEFLVSFYNNEISEKSEIFDDQFSVERPDGSNFTLKIRSTKLEDSAMYFCASTKTGGNQPQHFGDGTRLSIL.

The genes are TRBV6-5 and TRBJ1-1; 7 bases line up with TRBD1. This CDR3 has 13 amino acids. Germline lookup yields CDR1 MNHEY and CDR2 SVGAGI. V lost 6 bases, J lost 4 bases, and 5 bases stayed unmatched. The CDR3 protein is CASRTPGGTEAFF. As DNA, the CDR3 is TGTGCCAGCAGGACCCCAGGGGGCACTGAAGCTTTCTTT.

The chain carries TRBV7-9 and TRBJ2-1; D might be TRBD1 (6 bases). Germline values: CDR1 SEHNR, CDR2 FQNEAQ (reference sequence). V lost 4 bases, J lost 8 bases, and 9 bases lay in between. The CDR3 is made up of 12 amino acids. CDR3 coding DNA: TGTGCCAGCAGCTCTACAGGGTATGAGCAGTTCTTC. It translates to CASSSTGYEQFF.

The chain recombines TRBV6-5 with TRBJ1-1; 8 positions agree with TRBD1. Trimming took 6 bases from V and 6 from J; bases not matched to a gene: 6. This CDR3 spans 13 amino acids. Germline loops: CDR1 MNHEY, CDR2 SVGAGI. The CDR3: CASRRQGSPEAFF. Written as DNA, the CDR3 is TGTGCCAGCAGGCGACAGGGGAGTCCTGAAGCTTTCTTT.

V gene TRBV10-3 combines with J gene TRBJ2-1; 13 bases are a match to TRBD2. Germline V lookup: CDR1 ENHRY, CDR2 SYGVKD. The length of the CDR3 is 15 residues. V shed 6 bases, J shed 7 bases, and the junction held 6 bases outside the gene matches. The CDR3 is CAIRTLAGGGNEQFF. CDR3 in DNA: TGTGCCATCAGGACACTAGCGGGAGGGGGTAATGAGCAGTTCTTC.

The rearrangement joins TRBV5-1 to TRBJ1-1, with TRBD1 identical over 7 bases. V lost 0 bases and J lost 4; bases outside the gene matches: 12. Germline assignment: CDR1 SGHRS and CDR2 YFSETQ. This CDR3 comprises 17 residues. CDR3 bases: TGCGCCAGCAGCTTGGAGGGGGCGGCAGGGGGGTCCACTGAAGCTTTCTTT. It encodes CASSLEGAAGGSTEAFF.

This clone was counted a single time. This CDR3 reads CASKKGSNINTGELFF. The CDR3 region has the DNA TGTGCCAGCAAAAAAGGGAGCAACATTAACACCGGGGAGCTGTTTTTT. The chain combines TRBV2 with TRBJ2-2; maybe TRBD2 (5 bases). Per the germline V gene, CDR1 is SNHLY and CDR2 is FYNNEI. The CDR3 is 16 residues long. V was cut by 7 bases and J by 2 bases, with 17 bases left in between.

The J gene is TRBJ2-1, the V gene TRBV6-5; possible D gene TRBD2, 6 bases. The CDR3 covers 14 residues. V shed 8 bases and J shed 8 bases, with 19 bases lying between them. Per the germline V gene, CDR1 is MNHEY and CDR2 is SVGAGI. The CDR3 DNA reads as TGTGCCAGCGGGGTGCAACTAGCTTCCGATGAGCAGTTCTTC. Translating it yields CASGVQLASDEQFF.

The rearrangement uses TRBV30 and TRBJ2-1; no firm D call. The V gene lost 1 base and the J gene lost 9 bases, with 7 bases spanning the gap. CDR1 is GTSNPN, CDR2 SVGIG, per germline (reference sequence). This CDR3 has 11 residues. The CDR3 DNA follows: TGTGCCTGGAGTGGGCCGGGTGAGCAGTTCTTC. Translating it yields CAWSGPGEQFF.

The chain employs TRBV11-2 and TRBJ1-1; TRBD1 is a possible D gene (5 bases). Germline V gene lookup returns CDR1 SGHAT and CDR2 FQNNGV. The CDR3 runs to 13 residues. V shed 1 base and J shed 3 bases, with 6 bases lying between them. The chain's CDR3 is CASSLVGDTEAFF. CDR3 DNA: TGTGCCAGCAGCTTAGTAGGGGACACTGAAGCTTTCTTT.

The CDR3 is CASRQRQGNTEAFF. The CDR3 DNA reads as TGTGCCAGCCGCCAGAGACAGGGGAACACTGAAGCTTTCTTT. V and J are TRBV27 and TRBJ1-1; 7 nucleotides match TRBD1. This CDR3 has 14 amino acids. V dropped 8 bases and J dropped 1; count of bases not matched to a gene: 7. Germline V gives CDR1 MNHEY, CDR2 SMNVEV (reference sequence).

The CDR3 region has the DNA TGTGCCAGTAGTCCCCCTGCCCACAGTTCGTATTCTGGGGCCAACGTCCTGACTTTC. As protein: CASSPPAHSSYSGANVLTF. The rearrangement joins TRBV19 to TRBJ2-6; D is unclear. V lost 5 bases, J lost 1 base, and 21 bases lay in between. This CDR3 comprises 19 residues. CDR1 and CDR2 (germline): LNHDA, SQIVND (reference sequence).

Comments on this clone: The junction departs from germline at one end; a sequencing error may be responsible. The chain links TRBV7-7 to TRBJ2-2, with 13 bases lining up with TRBD2. The CDR3 totals 17 residues. Germline CDR1 reads SSHAT; CDR2 reads FNYEAQ (reference sequence). The CDR3 spells CASSWGTSGANTGELFF. CDR3 DNA: TGTGCTAGCAGCTGGGGGACTAGCGGGGCTAACACCGGGGAGCTGTTTTTT. Together with reference TRBV7-7 and TRBJ2-2, the CDR3 gives the full variable domain: GAGVSQSPRYKVTKRGQDVTLRCDPISSHATLYWYQQALGQGPEFLTYFNYEAQPDKSGLPSDRFSAERPEGSISTLTIQRTEQRDSAMYRCASSWGTSGANTGELFFGEGSRLTVL.

V gene TRBV7-2 combines with J gene TRBJ2-2, with D possibly TRBD2 on 5 matching bases. The germline gives CDR1 SGHTA, CDR2 FQGNSA. The ends were cut back, 0 bases at V and 7 bases at J, with 9 bases in the middle. The CDR3 spans 14 residues. CDR3 region: CASSLAIRGGELFF. The DNA for the CDR3 is TGTGCCAGCAGCTTAGCGATCCGGGGCGGGGAGCTGTTTTTT.

The V gene is TRBV5-1, the J gene TRBJ2-3; 7 bases are shared with TRBD1. Germline trimming cut 4 bases from V and 1 base from J; bases unmatched to any gene: 3. The CDR3 runs 14 residues. Germline CDR1 reads SGHRS; CDR2 reads YFSETQ. Here the CDR3 DNA reads TGCGCCAGCAGCAGTCAGGGGGGCACAGATACGCAGTATTTT. This gives the protein CASSSQGGTDTQYF.

The chain has TRBV5-6 and TRBJ2-7, with D maybe TRBD1 (6 bases). CDR3 length: 13 residues. The germline V and J ends were trimmed by 3 bases and 4 bases, with 11 bases remaining between them. Germline V gene sequence: CDR1 SGHDT, CDR2 YYEEEE. CDR3 sequence: CASSSLGTYEQYF. CDR3 DNA: TGTGCCAGCAGCTCCTTAGGGACATACGAGCAGTACTTC.

This clone was seen only once. This sequence joins TRBV6-6 and TRBJ1-2; no reliable D call. Trimming pared 6 bases from V and 8 bases from J, leaving 16 bases between. This CDR3 is built from 13 residues. Per the germline V gene, CDR1 is MNHNY and CDR2 is SVGAGI (reference sequence). The CDR3 loop reads CASSPGPAGGYTF. CDR3 DNA: TGTGCCAGCAGCCCGGGCCCGGCGGGGGGCTACACCTTC.

The chain joins TRBV6-6 to TRBJ2-1; TRBD1 matches at 8 bases. Germline CDR1 reads MNHNY; CDR2 reads SVGAGI (reference sequence). The junction had 12 bases not matched to a gene; V was cut back by 7 bases and J by 7 bases. CDR3 length equals 15 residues. The CDR3: CASTSADRVGNEQFF. The CDR3 bases are TGTGCCAGCACTTCCGCGGACAGGGTGGGGAATGAGCAGTTCTTC.

The chain uses TRBV7-8 and TRBJ2-3; TRBD2 might be the D (6 bases). Germline V gene data show CDR1 as SGHVS and CDR2 as FQNEAQ. The CDR3 has 15 amino acids. The germline V and J ends were trimmed by 4 bases and 4 bases, with 15 bases remaining between them. This chain's CDR3 is CASSSMTSPADTQYF. CDR3 sequence (DNA): TGTGCCAGCAGCTCAATGACTAGTCCCGCAGATACGCAGTATTTT.

This chain uses TRBV21-1 with TRBJ1-1. TRBV21-1 has pseudogene status. The CDR3 sequence is 16 residues long. In nucleotides, the CDR3 is TGTGCCAGCAGCAAAGGATCGGGGTATAGGAACACTGAAGCTTTCTTT. This gives the protein CASSKGSGYRNTEAFF.

The chain links TRBV5-6 to TRBJ2-2; a possible D gene is TRBD1 (6 bases). CDR3 length equals 18 residues. CDR1 and CDR2 (germline): SGHDT, YYEEEE. Trimming shortened V by 1 base and J by 4 bases, and 20 bases separated the two germline ends. The CDR3 region is CASSLLGGRRGGTGELFF. CDR3 nucleotide sequence: TGTGCCAGCAGCTTGCTGGGTGGGCGCAGGGGTGGCACCGGGGAGCTGTTTTTT.

This clone has at least ten counts. The rearrangement uses TRBV27 and TRBJ1-1; possibly TRBD1 for D (6 bases). This CDR3 is built from 15 residues. Germline CDR1 is MNHEY and CDR2 is SMNVEV (reference sequence). The ends were cut back, 4 bases at V and 1 base at J, with 13 bases in the middle. The DNA for the CDR3 is TGTGCCAGCAGTTCCTGGACAGAGCGGAACACTGAAGCTTTCTTT. Translated, it gives CASSSWTERNTEAFF.

The V and J genes are TRBV2 and TRBJ1-3; D is undetermined. Trimming removed 6 bases at V and 3 bases at J, with 9 bases between. CDR1 and CDR2 (germline): SNHLY, FYNNEI. The CDR3 extends over 13 amino acids. The CDR3 DNA reads TGTGCCAGCAGGGCAGATGTTGGAAACACCATATATTTT. The encoded protein is CASRADVGNTIYF. The variable domain in full, with the rest retrieved from reference TRBV2 and TRBJ1-3, is EPEVTQTPSHQVTQMGQEVILRCVPISNHLYFYWYRQILGQKVEFLVSFYNNEISEKSEIFDDQFSVERPDGSNFTLKIRSTKLEDSAMYFCASRADVGNTIYFGEGSWLTVV.

The V call is TRBV6-5, the J call TRBJ2-7; D may be TRBD2 (6 bases). This CDR3 is built from 14 residues. The germline V gene encodes CDR1 MNHEY and CDR2 SVGAGI. The V end was cut by 6 bases, the J end by 5 bases, with 17 bases between. In DNA form, the CDR3 reads TGTGCCAGCAGGTCTTCGGGGGTACGCGACGAGCAGTACTTC. It encodes CASRSSGVRDEQYF.